This paragraph reports one T cell receptor (beta chain). Antigen specificity is unknown. TCRdb reprocessed the 5' RACE reads with MiXCR, giving one entry per CDR3 protein. The table records a few hundred thousand distinct CDR3 sequences, approximately 10% of them present only once. This sample stems from a study of T cells after yellow fever vaccination. V lost 2 bases to trimming and J lost 6 bases; unmatched junction nucleotides: 8. The CDR3 totals 15 residues. Germline V gene data show CDR1 as SGHRS and CDR2 as YFSETQ. Overall study findings and caveats: Clonotypes appearing in both CD4 and CD8 compartments existed, and their share was small. Primary-vaccination clones mostly resurfaced post-booster (around 96% CD4, roughly 90% CD8). The secondary T-cell response peaked on day 5, not day 15, but was weaker.

The clonotype was recovered from a man aged 18 to 29 who received the YFV17D yellow fever vaccine. The specimen was PBMCs, collected on the day of the first yellow fever vaccination. The V call is TRBV5-1, the J call TRBJ2-1, with TRBD2 matching 7 bases. The CDR3 sequence: CASSLGGGPLNEQFF. The CDR3 DNA reads as TGCGCCAGCAGCTTAGGCGGGGGTCCTCTCAATGAGCAGTTCTTC.